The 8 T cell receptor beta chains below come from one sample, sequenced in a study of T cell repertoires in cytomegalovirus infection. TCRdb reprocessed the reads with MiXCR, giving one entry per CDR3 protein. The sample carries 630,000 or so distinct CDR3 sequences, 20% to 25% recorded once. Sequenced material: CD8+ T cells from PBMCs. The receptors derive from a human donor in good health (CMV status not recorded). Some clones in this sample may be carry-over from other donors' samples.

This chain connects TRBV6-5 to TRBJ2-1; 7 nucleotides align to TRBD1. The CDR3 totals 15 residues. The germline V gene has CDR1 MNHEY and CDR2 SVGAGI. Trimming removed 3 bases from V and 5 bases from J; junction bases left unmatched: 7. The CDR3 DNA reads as TGTGCCAGCAGTTATACCGGACAGGAAAACAATGAGCAGTTCTTC. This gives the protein CASSYTGQENNEQFF.

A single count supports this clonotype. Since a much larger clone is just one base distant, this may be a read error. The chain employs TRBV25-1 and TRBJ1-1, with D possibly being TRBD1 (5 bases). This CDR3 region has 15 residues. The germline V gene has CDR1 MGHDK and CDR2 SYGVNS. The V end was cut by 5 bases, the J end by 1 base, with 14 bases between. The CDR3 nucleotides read TGTGCCAGCAGTACTCCCAGGGCGAGGAACACTGAAGCTTTCTTT. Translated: CASSTPRARNTEAFF.

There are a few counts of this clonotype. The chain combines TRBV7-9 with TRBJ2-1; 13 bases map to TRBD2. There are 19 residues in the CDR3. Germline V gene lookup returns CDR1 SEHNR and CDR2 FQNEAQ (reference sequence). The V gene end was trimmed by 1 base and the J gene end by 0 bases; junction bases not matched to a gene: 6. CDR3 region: CASSLGLAGGSPSYNEQFF. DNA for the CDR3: TGTGCCAGCAGCTTAGGACTAGCGGGGGGCTCCCCCTCCTACAATGAGCAGTTCTTC.

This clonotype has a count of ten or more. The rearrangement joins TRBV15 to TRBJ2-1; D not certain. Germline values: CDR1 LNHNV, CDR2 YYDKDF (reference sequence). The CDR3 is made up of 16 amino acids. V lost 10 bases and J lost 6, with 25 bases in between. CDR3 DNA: TGTGCCATTGCTTGGATGGTGGATGTTCCGGTCAATGAGCAGTTCTTC. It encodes CAIAWMVDVPVNEQFF. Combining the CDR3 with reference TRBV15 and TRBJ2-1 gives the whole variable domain DAMVIQNPRYQVTQFGKPVTLSCSQTLNHNVMYWYQQKSSQAPKLLFHYYDKDFNNEADTPDNFQSRRPNTSFCFLDIRSPGLGDTAMYLCAIAWMVDVPVNEQFFGPGTRLTVL.

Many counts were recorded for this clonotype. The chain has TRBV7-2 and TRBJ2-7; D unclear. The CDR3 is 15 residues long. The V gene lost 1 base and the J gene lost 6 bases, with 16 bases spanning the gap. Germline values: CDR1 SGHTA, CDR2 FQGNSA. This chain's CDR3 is CASSLGPYASPEQYV. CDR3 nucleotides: TGTGCCAGCAGCTTAGGGCCTTACGCTTCCCCCGAGCAGTACGTC.

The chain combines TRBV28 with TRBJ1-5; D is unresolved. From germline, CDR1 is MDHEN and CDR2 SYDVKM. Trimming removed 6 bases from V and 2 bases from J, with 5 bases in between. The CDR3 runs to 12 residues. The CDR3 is CASRGGNQPQHF. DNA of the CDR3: TGTGCCAGCAGGGGAGGCAATCAGCCCCAGCATTTT.

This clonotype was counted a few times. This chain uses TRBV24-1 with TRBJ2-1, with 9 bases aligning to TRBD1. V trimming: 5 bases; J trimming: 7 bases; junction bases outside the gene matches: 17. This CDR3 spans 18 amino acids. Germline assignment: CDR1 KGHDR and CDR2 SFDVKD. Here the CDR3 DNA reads TGTGCCACCAGTGCTAAATTAACCGGGACAGGGAATCGTAATGAGCAGTTCTTC. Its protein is CATSAKLTGTGNRNEQFF.

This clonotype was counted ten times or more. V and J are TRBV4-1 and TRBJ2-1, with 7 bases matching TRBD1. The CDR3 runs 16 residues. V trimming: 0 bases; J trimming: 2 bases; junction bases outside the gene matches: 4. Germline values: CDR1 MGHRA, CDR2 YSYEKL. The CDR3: CASSQEGGLTYNEQFF. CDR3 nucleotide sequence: TGCGCCAGCAGCCAAGAAGGGGGCCTGACCTACAATGAGCAGTTCTTC.